The T cell receptor (beta chain) described here comes from a study of STAT5B mutations in CD4+ large granular lymphocyte leukemia. Sequencing was at survey level. Assay used: immunoSEQ multiplex PCR; TCRdb lists only in-frame clones, some missing. The sample consists of tens of thousands of clones, just over 75% of them appearing once. This CDR3 comprises 13 residues. After removal of 2 bases from V and 4 bases from J, the junction contained 2 bases not matched to a gene. Per germline, CDR1 MGHDK and CDR2 SYGVNS. Controls came from buffy coats of healthy blood donors. The chain couples TRBV25-1 to TRBJ2-7; 7 positions match TRBD2. This TCR was sampled from a human donor in good health. The specimen was CD4+ T cells from blood buffy coats. CDR3 sequence: CASSEGGGYEQYF. CDR3 sequence (DNA): TGTGCCAGCAGTGAAGGGGGGGGATACGAGCAGTACTTC.